This T cell receptor beta chain is drawn from a study of identifying expanded T cells in peripheral blood. Broader study findings: Variance in clone template counts between roughly two-week samples significantly increased with total template count across all healthy donors. Over approximately two and four weeks, about 17 and 20 clones changed, versus roughly 1.2 between replicates.

Clones were sequenced by immunoSEQ multiplex PCR, and TCRdb holds only the in-frame ones, with some missing. The sample has around 85,000 clones; over 75% are singletons. The CDR3 is 16 amino acids. J was trimmed by 8 bases and V by 1 base; bases with no gene match: 6. In germline, CDR1 is SGHTA, CDR2 FQGNSA. A note on this clone: Its specificity is unknown.

The J gene is TRBJ2-3, the V gene TRBV7-2; 13 bases agree with TRBD2. Sequenced material: blood. This receptor was taken from a person aged 18 to 75 in good health. The CDR3 sequence is CASSLGLAGGEGTQYF. CDR3 nucleotides: TGTGCCAGCAGCTTAGGACTAGCGGGGGGTGAAGGTACGCAGTATTTT.